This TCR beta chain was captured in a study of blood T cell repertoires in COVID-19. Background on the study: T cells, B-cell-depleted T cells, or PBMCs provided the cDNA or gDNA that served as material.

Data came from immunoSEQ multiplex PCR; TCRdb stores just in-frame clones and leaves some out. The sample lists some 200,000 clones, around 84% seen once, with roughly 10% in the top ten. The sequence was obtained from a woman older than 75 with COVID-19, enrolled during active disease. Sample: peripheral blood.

Here the CDR3 DNA reads TGCGCCAGCAGCTTGGTTCCCCGGGATACGGAGACCCAGTACTTC. Its translation: CASSLVPRDTETQYF. The chain has TRBV5-1 and TRBJ2-5; tentatively, D is TRBD2 (5 bases). With 0 bases removed from V and 5 bases from J, the gap between germline ends came to 14 bases. CDR1 is SGHRS, CDR2 YFSETQ, per germline. CDR3 length: 15 residues.